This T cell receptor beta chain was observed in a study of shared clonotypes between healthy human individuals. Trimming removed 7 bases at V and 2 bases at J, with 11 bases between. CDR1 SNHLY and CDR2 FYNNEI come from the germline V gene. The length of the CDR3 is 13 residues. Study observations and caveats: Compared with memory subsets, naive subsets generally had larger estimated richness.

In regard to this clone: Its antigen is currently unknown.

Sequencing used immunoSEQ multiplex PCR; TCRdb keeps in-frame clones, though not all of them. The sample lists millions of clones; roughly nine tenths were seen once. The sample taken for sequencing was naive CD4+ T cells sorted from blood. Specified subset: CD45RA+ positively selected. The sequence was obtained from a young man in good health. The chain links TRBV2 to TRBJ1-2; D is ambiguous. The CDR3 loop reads CASTQRPNYGYTF. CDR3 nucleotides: TGTGCCAGCACGCAAAGGCCGAACTATGGCTACACCTTC.